Each of the 16 T cell receptor beta chains below was sequenced from the same sample in a study of identifying expanded T cells in peripheral blood. TCRdb's copy holds only in-frame clones and misses some; the assay was immunoSEQ multiplex PCR. The sample lists 75,000 to 90,000 clones; 84% were seen once. What was sequenced was blood. All receptors come from a person aged 18 to 70 in good health.

V usage is TRBV5-8 and J usage is TRBJ1-5; no reliable D call. CDR1 is SGHTS and CDR2 is YDEGEE in the germline V gene. The CDR3 is 13 residues long. V lost 4 bases to trimming and J lost 5 bases, with 10 bases between them. The CDR3, as DNA: TGTGCCAGCAGCCTCGGTTTCGATCAGCCCCAGCATTTT. Its translation is CASSLGFDQPQHF.

DNA for the CDR3: TGCAGCGTCTCGACTAATGAAAAACTGTTTTTT. This codes for CSVSTNEKLFF. The V gene is TRBV29-1, the J gene TRBJ1-4; D gene uncertain. Trimming took 6 bases from V and 2 from J, leaving 4 bases between them. CDR3 length: 11 amino acids. Germline lookup yields CDR1 SQVTM and CDR2 ANQGSEA.

The CDR3 reads CASSLEGLNTEAFF. CDR3 DNA: TGTGCCAGCAGCTTAGAGGGACTGAACACTGAAGCTTTCTTT. The chain is built from TRBV7-9 and TRBJ1-1; a possible D gene is TRBD1 (5 bases). From germline, CDR1 is SEHNR and CDR2 FQNEAQ (reference sequence). V dropped 1 base and J dropped 0 bases, with 6 bases sitting between them. The CDR3 length is 14 residues.

The chain carries TRBV6-1 and TRBJ2-7, with D hard to call. V shed 4 bases and J shed 5 bases, with 9 bases lying between them. Per germline, CDR1 MNHNS and CDR2 SASEGT. This CDR3 spans 12 amino acids. The CDR3: CASSGAGHEQYF. CDR3 bases: TGTGCCAGCAGTGGAGCCGGCCACGAGCAGTACTTC.

The CDR3 DNA follows: TGTGCCAGCAGTTTACAGGGCCGGGGGGTAATGGACATTCAGTACTTC. It codes for CASSLQGRGVMDIQYF. This chain links TRBV2 with TRBJ2-4, with a tentative D call TRBD2 (7 bases). CDR3 length equals 16 residues. The V end lost 5 bases, the J end lost 8 bases, and 22 bases lay between the germline ends. Germline V CDR1 and CDR2: SNHLY, FYNNEI. Together with reference TRBV2 and TRBJ2-4, the CDR3 gives the full variable domain: EPEVTQTPSHQVTQMGQEVILRCVPISNHLYFYWYRQILGQKVEFLVSFYNNEISEKSEIFDDQFSVERPDGSNFTLKIRSTKLEDSAMYFCASSLQGRGVMDIQYFGAGTRLSVL.

The chain recombines TRBV9 with TRBJ2-2; 8 nucleotides align to TRBD2. V shed 0 bases, J shed 0 bases, and the junction held 7 bases outside the gene matches. The length of the CDR3 is 18 residues. Germline-derived CDR1 and CDR2 are SGDLS and YYNGEE. The CDR3 loop reads CASSVAGPGGPNTGELFF. CDR3 DNA: TGTGCCAGCAGCGTAGCGGGTCCGGGAGGGCCGAACACCGGGGAGCTGTTTTTT. Full variable domain (remainder filled in from reference TRBV9 and TRBJ2-2): DSGVTQTPKHLITATGQRVTLRCSPRSGDLSVYWYQQSLDQGLQFLIQYYNGEERAKGNILERFSAQQFPDLHSELNLSSLELGDSALYFCASSVAGPGGPNTGELFFGEGSRLTVL.

The DNA of the CDR3 is TGTGCCAGCTCACCGGGGGCATCTGTAAACTCCTACGAGCAGTACTTC. This encodes CASSPGASVNSYEQYF. The gene calls are TRBV18 and TRBJ2-7; D may be TRBD1 (6 bases). V lost 3 bases, J lost 0 bases, and 15 bases lay in between. Germline V gene sequence: CDR1 KGHSH, CDR2 LQKENI. The CDR3 length is 16 residues.

The chain combines TRBV28 with TRBJ2-5; the D is unclear. V was clipped by 5 bases and J by 2 bases, with 12 bases between them. The V gene's germline CDR1 is MDHEN and CDR2 SYDVKM. This CDR3 has 14 residues. The CDR3 bases are TGTGCCAGCAGTAAGGTTGGGTTACAAGAGACCCAGTACTTC. Protein sequence: CASSKVGLQETQYF.

The chain links TRBV7-9 to TRBJ1-3, with D hard to call. The CDR3 totals 14 residues. Trimming removed 5 bases from V and 0 bases from J, with 8 bases in between. The germline gives CDR1 SEHNR, CDR2 FQNEAQ (reference sequence). CDR3 nucleotide sequence: TGTGCCAGCAGCAACCAGAGCTCTGGAAACACCATATATTTT. Its translation is CASSNQSSGNTIYF. Full variable domain (remainder filled in from reference TRBV7-9 and TRBJ1-3): DTGVSQNPRHKITKRGQNVTFRCDPISEHNRLYWYRQTLGQGPEFLTYFQNEAQLEKSRLLSDRFSAERPKGSFSTLEIQRTEQGDSAMYLCASSNQSSGNTIYFGEGSWLTVV.

This clone occurred once. V is TRBV9 and J is TRBJ2-3; 7 nucleotides align to TRBD2. CDR3 length equals 16 residues. Germline V CDR1 and CDR2: SGDLS, YYNGEE. With V trimmed by 5 bases and J by 3 bases, 12 bases remained unmatched. The CDR3 spells CASSPLSGGATDTQYF. CDR3 DNA: TGTGCCAGCAGTCCCCTCTCGGGGGGAGCGACAGATACGCAGTATTTT. The whole variable domain, remainder taken from reference TRBV9 and TRBJ2-3, is DSGVTQTPKHLITATGQRVTLRCSPRSGDLSVYWYQQSLDQGLQFLIQYYNGEERAKGNILERFSAQQFPDLHSELNLSSLELGDSALYFCASSPLSGGATDTQYFGPGTRLTVL.

This sequence joins TRBV6-9 and TRBJ2-6, with D unclear. V was pared by 2 bases and J by 0 bases, with 29 bases between. Per the germline V gene, CDR1 is MNHGY and CDR2 is SVAAGI. The CDR3 runs to 23 residues. The CDR3 DNA follows: TGTGCCAGCAGTTATAGTATTTGCGCCAGGAGCCTAACCGCTTACTCTGGGGCCAACGTCCTGACTTTC. Its protein is CASSYSICARSLTAYSGANVLTF.

The V call is TRBV28, the J call TRBJ2-6; D is possibly TRBD1 or TRBD2 (5 bases each). Trimming pared 2 bases from V and 1 base from J, leaving 18 bases between. CDR1 MDHEN and CDR2 SYDVKM come from the germline V gene. This CDR3 is 19 amino acids long. The CDR3 region has the DNA TGTGCCAGCAGTTTAGCGTGGGACCTACGTGGATCTGGGGCCAACGTCCTGACTTTC. Translation: CASSLAWDLRGSGANVLTF.

The chain joins TRBV6-1 to TRBJ2-7; D gene unclear. Germline CDR1 and CDR2: MNHNS and SASEGT. The CDR3 contains 14 residues. The V and J ends lost 4 bases and 2 bases respectively, with 12 bases between them. The CDR3 protein is CASSVGSAAYEQYF. CDR3 coding DNA: TGTGCCAGCAGTGTGGGATCTGCGGCCTACGAGCAGTACTTC.

This clone came up a few times. The rearrangement links TRBV6-5 to TRBJ1-2; D is undetermined. The CDR3 consists of 13 residues. V gave up 6 bases and J gave up 2 bases, with 10 bases separating them. Per the germline V gene, CDR1 is MNHEY and CDR2 is SVGAGI. The CDR3 sequence: CASRPELNYGYTF. The CDR3 nucleotides read TGTGCCAGCAGGCCAGAGCTCAACTATGGCTACACCTTC.

The V and J genes are TRBV27 and TRBJ1-2; TRBD1 is a possible D gene (6 bases). Per the germline V gene, CDR1 is MNHEY and CDR2 is SMNVEV (reference sequence). V lost 8 bases, J lost 3 bases, and 16 bases lay in between. The CDR3 runs 14 residues. The DNA for the CDR3 is TGTGCCAGCGGTCCGATACAGGGATACTATGGCTACACCTTC. Amino acids: CASGPIQGYYGYTF.

This clone was found once. This chain uses TRBV4-1 with TRBJ2-7; 7 bases line up with TRBD2. V shed 6 bases, J shed 4 bases, and the junction held 6 bases outside the gene matches. The V gene's germline CDR1 is MGHRA and CDR2 YSYEKL. The length of the CDR3 is 13 residues. The chain's CDR3 is CASSWVAGYEQYF. DNA for the CDR3: TGCGCCAGCAGTTGGGTAGCGGGTTACGAGCAGTACTTC.